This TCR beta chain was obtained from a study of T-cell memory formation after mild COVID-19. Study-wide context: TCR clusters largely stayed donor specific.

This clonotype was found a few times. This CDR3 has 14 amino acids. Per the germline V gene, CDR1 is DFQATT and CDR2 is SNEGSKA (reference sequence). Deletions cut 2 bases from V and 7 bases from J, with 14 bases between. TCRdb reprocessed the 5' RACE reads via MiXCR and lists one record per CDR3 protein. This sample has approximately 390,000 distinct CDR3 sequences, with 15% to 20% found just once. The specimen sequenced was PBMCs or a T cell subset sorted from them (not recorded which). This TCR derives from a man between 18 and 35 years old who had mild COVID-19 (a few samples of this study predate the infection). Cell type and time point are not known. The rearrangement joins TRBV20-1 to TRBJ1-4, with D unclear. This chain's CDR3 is CSARSPDDGEKLFF. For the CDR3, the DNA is TGCAGTGCTAGATCCCCGGACGATGGTGAAAAACTGTTTTTT.